This T cell receptor (beta chain) was found in a study of blood T cell repertoires in COVID-19. Across the study: Both acute and convalescent COVID-19 samples were obtained from the United States, Italy and Spain. PBMCs, B-cell-depleted T cells, or T cells provided the cDNA or gDNA that made up the material.

The CDR3 runs 12 residues. The germline V gene encodes CDR1 MNHEY and CDR2 SMNVEV (reference sequence). Trimming removed 4 bases from V and 4 bases from J, with 6 bases in between. Authors' methods: From reference gene primer amplification, estimates of nucleated cell counts were derived. TCRdb's table, derived via immunoSEQ multiplex PCR, lists solely in-frame clones and lacks some. Clonal size and the V and J genes are those of that table, whereas D and trimming came from the DNA. The table lists over 25,000 clones, roughly 85% of them singletons, with roughly 7% in the top ten. The sample comprised peripheral blood. The chain has TRBV27 and TRBJ2-3, with D perhaps matching TRBD1 (5 bases). This receptor was obtained from a human donor in a cohort sampled during active COVID-19. The CDR3: CASSWGPDTQYF. The CDR3 DNA sequence: TGTGCCAGCAGTTGGGGCCCAGATACGCAGTATTTT.